These 24 T cell receptor beta chains were all obtained from the same sample, sequenced in a study of blood T cells in healthy people across ages. With a J-beta primer mix and a sample-barcoded 5' primer, a second PCR ran roughly 6 to 11 cycles. Each CDR3 protein is one row after TCRdb ran MiXCR on the 5' RACE reads. Among about 800,000 distinct CDR3 sequences listed, 46% were seen once. The sample taken for sequencing was blood. All receptors derive from a man older than 75 in good health.

This chain connects TRBV4-3 to TRBJ1-1; D not certain. Germline V lookup: CDR1 LGHNA, CDR2 YSLEER. The CDR3 spans 13 residues. The V and J ends lost 3 bases and 1 base respectively, with 6 bases between them. The CDR3 DNA follows: TGCGCCAGCAGCCAGCAGGAGAACACTGAAGCTTTCTTT. This encodes CASSQQENTEAFF.

The V call is TRBV29-1, the J call TRBJ2-4, with 10 nucleotides matching TRBD2. The end of the DNA aligns better with TRBJ2-7, so the J call may be wrong. The CDR3 extends over 16 amino acids. Germline CDR1 SQVTM, CDR2 ANQGSEA. Here the CDR3 reads CSVEGEPSGSASEQYF. The CDR3 DNA reads TGCAGCGTTGAAGGAGAACCTAGCGGGAGTGCAAGCGAGCAGTACTTC.

The chain uses TRBV6-2 or TRBV6-3 and TRBJ2-5; unclear D gene. V was pared by 0 bases and J by 2 bases, with 13 bases between. The CDR3 extends over 16 amino acids. Germline lookup yields CDR1 MNHEY and CDR2 SVGEGT. The CDR3 sequence: CASSYSTLLPQETQYF. The CDR3 DNA reads as TGTGCCAGCAGTTACTCGACCCTACTCCCTCAAGAGACCCAGTACTTC.

Many counts were recorded for this clonotype. The V and J genes are TRBV6-5 and TRBJ2-1; TRBD1 agrees at 9 bases. After removal of 7 bases from V and 7 bases from J, the junction contained 8 bases not matched to a gene. Germline V gives CDR1 MNHEY, CDR2 SVGAGI. This CDR3 is built from 14 residues. Written as DNA, the CDR3 is TGTGCCAGCACCGGGACAGGGTCGTTAAATGAGCAGTTCTTC. Protein: CASTGTGSLNEQFF.

The CDR3 DNA is TGCAGCGTTGTAACGAGGGGTAGCACAGATACGCAGTATTTT. Translation gives CSVVTRGSTDTQYF. The V and J genes are TRBV29-1 and TRBJ2-3, with D perhaps given as TRBD1 or TRBD2 (5 bases each). Trimming took off 4 bases at V and 0 bases at J, with 11 bases between the two ends. Germline loops: CDR1 SQVTM, CDR2 ANQGSEA. This CDR3 is built from 14 residues.

This clonotype was detected a few times. The chain employs TRBV5-6 and TRBJ1-1; tentatively, D is TRBD1 (6 bases). Germline loops: CDR1 SGHDT, CDR2 YYEEEE. This CDR3 has 12 residues. V was shortened by 2 bases and J by 8 bases, with 10 bases between the two germline ends. CDR3 sequence (DNA): TGTGCCAGCAGCTTATCCGACAGGGAAGCTTTCTTT. The encoded protein is CASSLSDREAFF.

The V and J genes are TRBV7-3 and TRBJ2-3; TRBD1 aligns across 7 bases. The V and J ends lost 5 bases and 4 bases, in that order; junction bases with no gene match: 9. There are 15 residues in the CDR3. Germline V gene sequence: CDR1 SGHTA, CDR2 FQGTGA. CDR3 in amino acids: CASSPQGFSADTQYF. Here the CDR3 DNA reads TGTGCCAGCAGCCCACAGGGGTTCAGCGCAGATACGCAGTATTTT.

CDR3: CASRGGQGASYEQYF. The CDR3 bases are TGTGCCAGCAGGGGCGGACAGGGGGCGTCCTACGAGCAGTACTTC. The rearrangement joins TRBV21-1 to TRBJ2-7; TRBD1, the table's D call, lacks a check against the DNA. TRBV21-1 is a listed pseudogene. The CDR3 contains 15 residues.

As concerns this clonotype: This sequence may be a read error, since a much larger clone differs from it by one base. This chain uses TRBV29-1 with TRBJ2-5, with 10 bases aligning to TRBD2. Germline V gene data show CDR1 as SQVTM and CDR2 as ANQGSEA. The CDR3 extends over 15 amino acids. The CDR3 loop reads CGVVRTSGDQETQYF. In nucleotides, the CDR3 is TGCGGCGTGGTCCGGACTAGCGGAGATCAAGAGACCCAGTACTTC.

This clonotype was detected many times. V gene TRBV29-1 combines with J gene TRBJ2-7, with 14 bases aligning to TRBD2. Germline trimming cut 8 bases from V and 5 bases from J; bases unmatched to any gene: 11. Looked up from germline, CDR1 is SQVTM and CDR2 is ANQGSEA. The CDR3 totals 15 residues. In nucleotides, the CDR3 is TGCAGCATCCTGGGACTAGCGGGAGCGATCGACGAGCAGTACTTC. This encodes CSILGLAGAIDEQYF.

A remark on this clonotype: The junction departs from the called germline gene at one end, perhaps through a read error. The J gene is TRBJ2-5, the V gene TRBV7-7; TRBD2 matches 12 bases. The CDR3 spans 16 residues. Germline CDR1 reads SSHAT; CDR2 reads FNYEAQ (reference sequence). CDR3 sequence (DNA): TGTGCTAGCAGCCCTGGACTAGCGGGGCCGGGAGAGACCCAGTACTTC. It yields the protein CASSPGLAGPGETQYF.

V gene TRBV29-1 combines with J gene TRBJ2-3; D unresolved. Germline CDR1 is SQVTM and CDR2 is ANQGSEA. The CDR3 is 11 residues long. Trimming stripped 4 bases from V and 10 bases from J, with 12 bases between. This chain's CDR3 is CSVAGPGAQYF. As DNA, the CDR3 is TGCAGCGTTGCGGGTCCCGGTGCGCAGTATTTT.

This clonotype was seen more than once but under ten times. The V gene is TRBV11-3, the J gene TRBJ2-1; 12 bases map to TRBD2. The V gene's germline CDR1 is SGHNT and CDR2 YENEEA. The CDR3 consists of 18 residues. Losses at the gene ends were 4 bases for V and 7 bases for J; bases not matched to a gene: 14. CDR3 sequence (DNA): TGTGCCAGCAGCTCGCGACTAGCGGGAGTCGAAAGGACGAATGAGCAGTTCTTC. This gives the protein CASSSRLAGVERTNEQFF. Full variable domain (outside the CDR3, taken from reference TRBV11-3 and TRBJ2-1): EAGVVQSPRYKIIEKKQPVAFWCNPISGHNTLYWYLQNLGQGPELLIRYENEEAVDDSQLPKDRFSAERLKGVDSTLKIQPAELGDSAVYLCASSSRLAGVERTNEQFFGPGTRLTVL.

The J gene is TRBJ1-4, the V gene TRBV27, with TRBD1 identical over 9 bases. From germline, CDR1 is MNHEY and CDR2 SMNVEV (reference sequence). There are 15 residues in the CDR3. V was clipped by 6 bases and J by 7 bases; unmatched bases: 9. The CDR3 region has the DNA TGTGCCAGCAGGTCACATGGGACAGGGCCTGAAAAACTGTTTTTT. Residues: CASRSHGTGPEKLFF. Looking up the rest from reference TRBV27 and TRBJ1-4 gives the full variable domain: EAQVTQNPRYLITVTGKKLTVTCSQNMNHEYMSWYRQDPGLGLRQIYYSMNVEVTDKGDVPEGYKVSRKEKRNFPLILESPSPNQTSLYFCASRSHGTGPEKLFFGSGTQLSVL.

The chain carries TRBV5-6 and TRBJ2-2; D possibly corresponds to TRBD2 (6 bases). CDR3 length: 15 amino acids. CDR1 is SGHDT, CDR2 YYEEEE, per germline. Deletions cut 3 bases from V and 2 bases from J, with 11 bases between. The CDR3 region has the DNA TGTGCCAGCAGCTGGGACGGGGGTAACACCGGGGAGCTGTTTTTT. Amino acids: CASSWDGGNTGELFF.

This clonotype was observed many times. With a much larger clone just one base away, this may be a read error. The gene calls are TRBV4-3 and TRBJ2-5; TRBD2 matches at 11 bases. Germline V gives CDR1 LGHNA, CDR2 YSLEER. The ends lost 4 bases at V and 11 bases at J; junction bases unmatched: 15. This CDR3 spans 16 amino acids. CDR3 sequence: CASSRDSGRARNEQYF. The CDR3 DNA is TGCGCCAGCAGCCGAGATAGCGGGAGGGCCCGGAATGAGCAGTACTTC.

The CDR3 DNA reads as TGTGCCATCAGTGACGAGGTAGGAGGCTGGAACACTGAAGCTTTCTTT. It encodes CAISDEVGGWNTEAFF. V is TRBV10-3 and J is TRBJ1-1; no reliable D call. In germline, CDR1 is ENHRY, CDR2 SYGVKD. The CDR3 runs 16 residues. V lost 3 bases, J lost 1 base, and 15 bases lay in between.

The V gene is TRBV6-6, the J gene TRBJ1-3; 8 bases agree with TRBD1. This CDR3 has 14 residues. The V gene's germline CDR1 is MNHNY and CDR2 SVGAGI (reference sequence). V dropped 6 bases and J dropped 4; count of bases not matched to a gene: 5. CDR3 protein: CASSLGDRGNTIYF. CDR3 in DNA: TGTGCCAGCAGCCTTGGGGACAGGGGAAACACCATATATTTT.

In regard to this clonotype: A much larger clone differs from this one at a single base, so this may be a read error. J is TRBJ2-1 and V is TRBV28; D may correspond to TRBD1 or TRBD2 (5 bases each). The assigned J gene may be wrong: the sequence end matches TRBJ2-7 better. This CDR3 is 16 amino acids long. In germline, CDR1 is MDHEN, CDR2 SYDVKM. In DNA, the CDR3 is TGTGCCAGCGGTCATCCCGGGGCGGGCTCCTACAATGAGCAGTACTTC. Translated: CASGHPGAGSYNEQYF.

V and J are TRBV21-1 and TRBJ2-7; TRBD2, the D gene given by the table, was not confirmed from the DNA. TRBV21-1 is a pseudogene locus. The CDR3 sequence is 19 residues long. The CDR3 protein is CASSRKRGLAGSRAYEQYF. The CDR3 nucleotides are TGTGCCAGCAGTCGAAAAAGGGGGCTAGCGGGAAGCAGGGCCTACGAGCAGTACTTC.

This clonotype was seen a handful of times. This sequence joins TRBV7-2 and TRBJ2-7; D gene ambiguous. The CDR3 covers 13 residues. Trimming cost V 3 bases and J 6 bases, with 12 bases left between them. Germline-derived CDR1 and CDR2 are SGHTA and FQGNSA. The CDR3 reads CASSLDRITEQYF. CDR3 sequence (DNA): TGTGCCAGCAGCTTGGATCGGATTACCGAGCAGTACTTC.

About this clonotype: One base away lies a much larger clone, so this may be a sequencing read error. The chain recombines TRBV5-1 with TRBJ2-1; D perhaps matches TRBD1 (6 bases). Germline values: CDR1 SGHRS, CDR2 YFSETQ. The length of the CDR3 is 13 residues. CDR3 in DNA: TGCGCCAGCAGACGGAACAGGGACAATGAGCAGGTCTTC. Protein sequence: CASRRNRDNEQVF. The entire variable domain, with the rest obtained from reference TRBV5-1 and TRBJ2-1, is as follows: KAGVTQTPRYLIKTRGQQVTLSCSPISGHRSVSWYQQTPGQGLQFLFEYFSETQRNKGNFPGRFSGRQFSNSRSEMNVSTLELGDSALYLCASRRNRDNEQVFGPGTRLTVL.

This clonotype was counted only a few times. The chain recombines TRBV12-3 or TRBV12-4 with TRBJ1-1, with TRBD1 matching 8 bases. Losses at the gene ends were 6 bases for V and 3 bases for J; bases not matched to a gene: 6. This CDR3 contains 14 residues. Here the CDR3 DNA reads TGTGCCAGCAGCAGGACAGGGATGGACACTGAAGCTTTCTTT. As protein: CASSRTGMDTEAFF.

This clonotype was observed a handful of times. The CDR3 region is CSDGGGAQNNEQFF. The CDR3 nucleotides are TGCAGCGATGGAGGGGGAGCGCAGAACAATGAGCAGTTCTTC. This rearrangement joins TRBV29-1 to TRBJ2-1; D is perhaps TRBD1 or TRBD2 (6 bases each). CDR1 SQVTM and CDR2 ANQGSEA come from the germline V gene. The CDR3 extends over 14 amino acids. The V end was cut by 7 bases, the J end by 5 bases, with 18 bases between.